This T cell receptor beta chain was recovered during a study of shared clonotypes between healthy human individuals. General study findings and limits: The rarefaction results pointed to incomplete sorted-subset sequencing despite large depth.

Clones were sequenced by immunoSEQ multiplex PCR, and TCRdb holds only the in-frame ones, with some missing. The table records about 580,000 clones, about 98% of them present only once. As for this clone: Its antigen is unknown.

Terminally differentiated effector memory CD45RA+ cells were left out of the naive CD8 fraction, which was CD45RO-negative and positively selected for CCR7. This CDR3 spans 15 amino acids. The V end lost 2 bases, the J end lost 0 bases, and 5 bases lay between the germline ends. Looked up from germline, CDR1 is MNHEY and CDR2 is SVGAGI. This TCR was recovered from a man between 25 and 39 years old in good health. V gene TRBV6-5 combines with J gene TRBJ2-6; D is undetermined. The sample was naive CD8+ T cells sorted from blood. CDR3: CASSYDSSGANVLTF. In nucleotides, the CDR3 is TGTGCCAGCAGTTACGACTCCTCTGGGGCCAACGTCCTGACTTTC.